This T cell receptor beta chain was recorded in a study of cytomegalovirus exposure and HLA in healthy donors. Vbeta (60) and Jbeta (13) primers were used in the PCR. Sequenced by immunoSEQ multiplex PCR; TCRdb stores in-frame clones only, minus some. Of 100,000 to 120,000 clones in the sample, about three quarters were seen once. Trimming shortened V by 5 bases and J by 4 bases, and 12 bases separated the two germline ends. The CDR3 length is 13 residues. Germline V gives CDR1 SGHKS, CDR2 YYEKEE (reference sequence). The sequenced material came from PBMCs. This TCR was sampled from a middle-aged woman in good health and CMV-seropositive. The chain is built from TRBV5-5 and TRBJ1-1, with D unclear. The DNA of the CDR3 is TGTGCCAGCAGGTATAGACTACCCACTGAAGCTTTCTTT. Translating it yields CASRYRLPTEAFF. Using reference TRBV5-5 and TRBJ1-1 for the parts outside the CDR3, the full variable domain is DAGVTQSPTHLIKTRGQQVTLRCSPISGHKSVSWYQQVLGQGPQFIFQYYEKEERGRGNFPDRFSARQFPNYSSELNVNALLLGDSALYLCASRYRLPTEAFFGQGTRLTVV.